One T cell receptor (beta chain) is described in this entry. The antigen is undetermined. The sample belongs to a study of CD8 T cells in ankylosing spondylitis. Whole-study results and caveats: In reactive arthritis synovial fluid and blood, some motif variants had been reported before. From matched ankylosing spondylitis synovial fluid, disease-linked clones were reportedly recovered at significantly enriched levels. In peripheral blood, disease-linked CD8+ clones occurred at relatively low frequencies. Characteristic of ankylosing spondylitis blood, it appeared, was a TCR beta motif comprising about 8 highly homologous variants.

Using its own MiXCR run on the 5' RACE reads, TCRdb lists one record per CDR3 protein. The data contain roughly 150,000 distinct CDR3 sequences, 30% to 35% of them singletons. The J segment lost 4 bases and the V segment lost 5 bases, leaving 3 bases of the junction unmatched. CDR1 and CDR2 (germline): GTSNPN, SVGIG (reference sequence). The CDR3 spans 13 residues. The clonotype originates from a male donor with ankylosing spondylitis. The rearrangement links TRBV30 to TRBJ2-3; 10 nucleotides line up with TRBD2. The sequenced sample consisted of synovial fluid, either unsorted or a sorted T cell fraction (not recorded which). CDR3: CAWEREGPDTQYF. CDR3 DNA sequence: TGTGCCTGGGAGCGGGAGGGCCCAGATACGCAGTATTTT.